This TCR beta chain was recorded in a study of cytomegalovirus exposure and HLA in healthy donors. Regarding the study as a whole: Later analysis identified several of the most significant clusters that appeared linked to common viral pathogens.

A note on this clone: Its antigen is unknown.

This PCR relied on a set of 60 Vbeta primers and 13 Jbeta primers. Sequencing was performed with immunoSEQ multiplex PCR; in TCRdb, only in-frame clones are kept and a portion is missing. The sample yields fewer than 250,000 clones, roughly 74% seen once. This CDR3 has 16 residues. From germline, CDR1 is SGHRS and CDR2 YFSETQ. V dropped 5 bases and J dropped 0; count of bases not matched to a gene: 7. The clonotype originates from a woman younger than 45 in good health and CMV-seropositive. The sequenced material came from PBMCs. The chain recombines TRBV5-1 with TRBJ2-2; TRBD1 aligns across 7 bases. CDR3 in amino acids: CASRVSGQTNTGELFF. For the CDR3, the DNA is TGCGCCAGCAGGGTATCGGGACAGACGAACACCGGGGAGCTGTTTTTT.